The 27 T cell receptor beta chains below come from one sample, sequenced in a study of blood T cell repertoires in COVID-19 (TCRdb year 2020). Library preparation employed the immunoSEQ multiplex PCR assay. TCRdb provides this immuneACCESS table in a form limited to in-frame rearrangements. Some clones are lacking; in checked studies, under half of them reflect an unresolved V gene, and why the rest are absent is not known. This sample comprises about 210,000 clones, about 81% of them detected only once. Around 9.2% of the sample is in the top ten clones. Sample: PBMCs or T cells enriched from blood (not recorded which). The receptors here all came from a man in his forties who had recovered from COVID-19.

Details on this clone: This sample also contains other DNA sequences that code for the same CDR3. The chain employs TRBV18 and TRBJ1-4; a possible D gene is TRBD1 (5 bases). Trimming shortened V by 1 base and J by 4 bases, and 7 bases separated the two germline ends. The CDR3 runs 14 residues. CDR1 and CDR2 (germline): KGHSH, LQKENI. CDR3 region: CASSPQGRNEKLFF. Written as DNA, the CDR3 is TGTGCCAGCTCACCACAGGGGCGTAATGAAAAACTGTTTTTT.

J is TRBJ1-2 and V is TRBV2; TRBD1 aligns across 7 bases. Germline V gene sequence: CDR1 SNHLY, CDR2 FYNNEI. After removal of 2 bases from V and 4 bases from J, the junction contained 1 base not matched to a gene. This CDR3 is built from 13 residues. CDR3 sequence (DNA): TGTGCCAGCAGTGAACAGGGGGGCTATGGCTACACCTTC. It codes for CASSEQGGYGYTF. The full variable domain, with the rest looked up from reference TRBV2 and TRBJ1-2, is EPEVTQTPSHQVTQMGQEVILRCVPISNHLYFYWYRQILGQKVEFLVSFYNNEISEKSEIFDDQFSVERPDGSNFTLKIRSTKLEDSAMYFCASSEQGGYGYTFGSGTRLTVV.

The chain links TRBV7-9 to TRBJ2-1; TRBD2 matches at 8 bases. Germline V gives CDR1 SEHNR, CDR2 FQNEAQ (reference sequence). The CDR3 has 16 amino acids. With 0 bases clipped from V and 8 bases from J, the junction kept 9 bases outside the gene matches. The CDR3 DNA reads TGTGCCAGCAGCTTAGCTTCGGGACTAGGTGGGTATGAGCAGTTCTTC. Translation gives CASSLASGLGGYEQFF. Complete variable domain (other parts from reference TRBV7-9 and TRBJ2-1): DTGVSQNPRHKITKRGQNVTFRCDPISEHNRLYWYRQTLGQGPEFLTYFQNEAQLEKSRLLSDRFSAERPKGSFSTLEIQRTEQGDSAMYLCASSLASGLGGYEQFFGPGTRLTVL.

The gene calls are TRBV5-1 and TRBJ2-2, with 7 bases that match TRBD2. This CDR3 comprises 15 residues. From germline, CDR1 is SGHRS and CDR2 YFSETQ. Losses at the gene ends were 1 base for V and 4 bases for J; bases not matched to a gene: 4. This CDR3 is CASSLREGPTGELFF. Here the CDR3 DNA reads TGCGCCAGCAGCTTGAGGGAGGGCCCCACCGGGGAGCTGTTTTTT.

V usage is TRBV7-2 and J usage is TRBJ2-1, with 7 nucleotides matching TRBD1. CDR3 length equals 17 residues. Trimming cost V 1 base and J 0 bases; bases outside gene matches: 6. CDR1 SGHTA and CDR2 FQGNSA come from the germline V gene. The CDR3 sequence is CASSLDRDSFSYNEQFF. The CDR3 DNA reads as TGTGCCAGCAGCTTAGACAGGGACAGTTTCTCCTACAATGAGCAGTTCTTC.

CDR3 coding DNA: TGTGCCAGCCGGCGACAGGGGTTCGCCTACAATGAGCAGTTCTTC. Its translation is CASRRQGFAYNEQFF. The chain carries TRBV6-5 and TRBJ2-1; TRBD1 matches at 8 bases. Losses at the gene ends were 8 bases for V and 2 bases for J; bases not matched to a gene: 8. Germline CDR1 is MNHEY and CDR2 is SVGAGI. This CDR3 is 15 amino acids long.

CDR3 nucleotide sequence: TGTGCCAGCAGCTGGGAGCTGGGACAGGGGGATGGTGGCTACACCTTC. It is translated as CASSWELGQGDGGYTF. This rearrangement joins TRBV5-4 to TRBJ1-2; 11 bases align to TRBD1. Unmatched junction bases numbered 11, after V lost 3 bases and J lost 7 bases. CDR3 size: 16 residues. The germline CDR1 and CDR2 sequences are SGHNT and YYREEE (reference sequence). Together with reference TRBV5-4 and TRBJ1-2, the CDR3 gives the full variable domain: ETGVTQSPTHLIKTRGQQVTLRCSSQSGHNTVSWYQQALGQGPQFIFQYYREEENGRGNFPPRFSGLQFPNYSSELNVNALELDDSALYLCASSWELGQGDGGYTFGSGTRLTVV.

The rearrangement uses TRBV30 and TRBJ1-5; TRBD1 agrees at 9 bases. Germline V gene sequence: CDR1 GTSNPN, CDR2 SVGIG (reference sequence). CDR3 length: 15 residues. V lost 4 bases, J lost 3 bases, and 7 bases stayed unmatched. This CDR3 is CAWKGTGGLNQPQHF. CDR3 coding DNA: TGTGCCTGGAAAGGAACAGGGGGCCTCAATCAGCCCCAGCATTTT.

Written as DNA, the CDR3 is TGTGCCTGGACCCTTTACTCCGGGGGTCTCAACGGCTACACCTTC. Translating gives CAWTLYSGGLNGYTF. The gene calls are TRBV30 and TRBJ1-2, with D possibly TRBD1 on 5 matching bases. V dropped 4 bases and J dropped 8 bases, with 23 bases sitting between them. The CDR3 runs 15 residues. Per germline, CDR1 GTSNPN and CDR2 SVGIG (reference sequence).

The chain joins TRBV6-5 to TRBJ2-5; 10 bases match TRBD2. Trimming removed 6 bases from V and 2 bases from J; junction bases left unmatched: 6. In germline, CDR1 is MNHEY, CDR2 SVGAGI. The CDR3 loop spans 15 amino acids. The CDR3: CASSSLAGLQETQYF. DNA for the CDR3: TGTGCCAGCAGCTCACTAGCGGGGTTACAAGAGACCCAGTACTTC.

The chain employs TRBV9 and TRBJ2-2, with D possibly TRBD2 on 6 matching bases. Germline CDR1 reads SGDLS; CDR2 reads YYNGEE. This CDR3 contains 15 residues. Trimming cost V 3 bases and J 5 bases, with 14 bases left between them. In nucleotides, the CDR3 is TGTGCCAGCAGCGCCCTAGTCGGGGGAACCGGGGAGCTGTTTTTT. It is translated as CASSALVGGTGELFF.

The chain is built from TRBV18 and TRBJ1-3; D not certain. Germline-derived CDR1 and CDR2 are KGHSH and LQKENI. Trimming pared 3 bases from V and 0 bases from J, leaving 9 bases between. The CDR3 covers 15 residues. The CDR3 spells CASSPARGSGNTIYF. CDR3 sequence (DNA): TGTGCCAGCTCACCTGCCCGGGGCTCTGGAAACACCATATATTTT.

The rearrangement uses TRBV18 and TRBJ2-5; 7 bases match TRBD1. CDR1 and CDR2 (germline): KGHSH, LQKENI. This CDR3 comprises 14 residues. V was pared by 3 bases and J by 3 bases, with 4 bases of the junction left unmatched. The CDR3 DNA reads TGTGCCAGCTCACCTCAGACAGGGAAAGAGACCCAGTACTTC. It is translated as CASSPQTGKETQYF.

This clone is a singleton in its sample. Written as DNA, the CDR3 is TGTGCCAGCAGCTTAGTCTTGGGCTCCGAGCAGTACTTC. Its translation is CASSLVLGSEQYF. The chain is built from TRBV11-2 and TRBJ2-7; D is uncertain. The CDR3 spans 13 residues. V was cut by 1 base and J by 6 bases, with 10 bases left in between. CDR1 is SGHAT and CDR2 is FQNNGV in the germline V gene. Filled out from reference TRBV11-2 and TRBJ2-7, the complete variable domain reads EAGVAQSPRYKIIEKRQSVAFWCNPISGHATLYWYQQILGQGPKLLIQFQNNGVVDDSQLPKDRFSAERLKGVDSTLKIQPAKLEDSAVYLCASSLVLGSEQYFGPGTRLTVT.

In the case of this clone: The same CDR3 can be traced to other DNA sequences in this sample. The chain uses TRBV29-1 and TRBJ2-5; D gene uncertain. V dropped 3 bases and J dropped 1 base, with 9 bases sitting between them. This CDR3 has 13 amino acids. CDR1 SQVTM and CDR2 ANQGSEA come from the germline V gene. CDR3 nucleotides: TGCAGCGTTGAGGTCGGAGCCCAAGAGACCCAGTACTTC. It is translated as CSVEVGAQETQYF.

This clone was detected once. V is TRBV6-5 and J is TRBJ2-7; D call uncertain. Trimming cost V 5 bases and J 7 bases, with 12 bases left between them. Looked up from germline, CDR1 is MNHEY and CDR2 is SVGAGI. This CDR3 is built from 12 residues. In DNA, the CDR3 is TGTGCCAGCAGTCCCGATCGCCGGGAGCAGTACTTC. Translation gives CASSPDRREQYF.

A single count supports this clone. This rearrangement joins TRBV14 to TRBJ1-1; D gene unclear. The V gene lost 0 bases and the J gene lost 6 bases, with 17 bases spanning the gap. The CDR3 loop spans 16 amino acids. The germline V gene has CDR1 SGHDN and CDR2 FVKESK. CDR3: CASSQDSALTGSEAFF. For the CDR3, the DNA is TGTGCCAGCAGCCAAGATTCCGCCCTTACGGGGTCTGAAGCTTTCTTT.

The rearrangement joins TRBV7-6 to TRBJ2-5, with 12 bases fitting TRBD1. The CDR3 is 16 residues long. From germline, CDR1 is SGHVS and CDR2 FNYEAQ. Unmatched junction bases numbered 6, after V lost 3 bases and J lost 4 bases. DNA for the CDR3: TGTGCCAGCAGCTTCGGGACAGGGGGCGTTTCAGAGACCCAGTACTTC. Encoded protein: CASSFGTGGVSETQYF.

This clone appeared many times. The rearrangement links TRBV5-1 to TRBJ1-2; weak D call: TRBD1 (5 bases). This CDR3 has 19 residues. CDR1 and CDR2 (germline): SGHRS, YFSETQ. The V end lost 2 bases, the J end lost 4 bases, and 27 bases lay between the germline ends. The CDR3 loop is CASSFGPRSPGGGVYGYTF. As DNA, the CDR3 is TGCGCCAGCAGCTTCGGGCCCCGAAGCCCGGGCGGGGGTGTCTATGGCTACACCTTC.

This clone has only a few counts. This chain uses TRBV4-2 with TRBJ2-2; D may be TRBD2 (7 bases). This CDR3 contains 18 residues. The V gene lost 4 bases and the J gene lost 1 base, with 19 bases spanning the gap. CDR1 and CDR2 from the germline V gene are LGHNA and YNFKEQ. The CDR3 nucleotides are TGTGCCAGCAGCCCACTAGGGGGGAGGGCCAAGAACACCGGGGAGCTGTTTTTT. It codes for CASSPLGGRAKNTGELFF.

The V call is TRBV18, the J call TRBJ2-1; possible D gene TRBD1, 6 bases. This CDR3 comprises 12 residues. CDR1 KGHSH and CDR2 LQKENI come from the germline V gene. Trimming took off 5 bases at V and 10 bases at J, with 12 bases between the two ends. CDR3 nucleotides: TGTGCCAGCTCAAATGGACAGTCAGAGCAGTTCTTC. It yields the protein CASSNGQSEQFF.

The V call is TRBV2, the J call TRBJ1-2, with TRBD1 identical over 9 bases. V dropped 7 bases and J dropped 5; count of bases not matched to a gene: 5. Germline lookup yields CDR1 SNHLY and CDR2 FYNNEI. CDR3 size: 13 residues. In DNA, the CDR3 is TGTGCCAGCAACCCACAGGGGGCTTATGGCTACACCTTC. Its translation: CASNPQGAYGYTF.

A note on this clone: One end of the junction is discordant with germline, which a read error may explain. The J gene is TRBJ1-2, the V gene TRBV30; 8 bases are a match to TRBD1. The CDR3 spans 11 residues. Germline CDR1 and CDR2: GTSNPN and SVGIG (reference sequence). CDR3 DNA: TGTGCCTGGAGTGGACACCCGGGACAGGACTTC. The encoded protein is CAWSGHPGQDF.

The chain couples TRBV21-1 to TRBJ2-5; the listed D gene, TRBD1, was not tested against the DNA. TRBV21-1 is recorded as a pseudogene. CDR3 size: 17 residues. The CDR3 loop reads CASSKGLTGGVGETQYF. CDR3 in DNA: TGTGCCAGCAGCAAAGGACTGACAGGGGGCGTAGGAGAGACCCAGTACTTC.

The chain carries TRBV5-4 and TRBJ2-7, with 11 bases fitting TRBD2. Germline V gene lookup returns CDR1 SGHNT and CDR2 YYREEE (reference sequence). V dropped 0 bases and J dropped 4; count of bases not matched to a gene: 6. The CDR3 loop spans 16 amino acids. CDR3 loop: CASSLGLLAGGYEQYF. The CDR3 DNA is TGTGCCAGCAGCTTGGGTTTGCTAGCGGGAGGATACGAGCAGTACTTC.

The J gene is TRBJ2-7, the V gene TRBV2; 8 bases fit TRBD1. V shed 9 bases, J shed 3 bases, and the junction held 10 bases outside the gene matches. This CDR3 contains 14 residues. Germline-derived CDR1 and CDR2 are SNHLY and FYNNEI. The CDR3 DNA is TGTGCCAGTAGAACCGGGACAGGTAACTACGAGCAGTACTTC. Amino acid sequence: CASRTGTGNYEQYF.

The chain carries TRBV6-5 and TRBJ1-1; TRBD1 aligns across 8 bases. The V gene's germline CDR1 is MNHEY and CDR2 SVGAGI. V dropped 4 bases and J dropped 10; count of bases not matched to a gene: 8. CDR3 length: 13 residues. CDR3 sequence (DNA): TGTGCCAGCAGTTTGAGACAGGGGTCAATAGCTTTCTTT. Protein sequence: CASSLRQGSIAFF.